This T cell receptor beta chain was obtained from a study of blood T cell repertoires in COVID-19. V was shortened by 4 bases and J by 5 bases, with 13 bases between the two germline ends. CDR3 size: 14 residues. Germline lookup yields CDR1 SGHTS and CDR2 YDEGEE. The study recruited exposed participants who had met a COVID-19 case within 2 weeks before entry. Per the original data handling: By means of reference gene primer amplification, nucleated cell counts were estimated. The assay was immunoSEQ multiplex PCR, and TCRdb's table has in-frame clones only and misses some. From that table come the V and J calls and clone size; the DNA was used to work out D and trimming. This sample yields 200,000 to 250,000 clones, of which approximately 90% are seen a single time; just over 0.85% belongs to the top ten.

The chain uses TRBV5-8 and TRBJ1-5, with D perhaps TRBD1 (5 bases). Sequenced: PBMCs or T cells enriched from blood (not recorded which). The origin of this receptor is a man aged 45-60 years who had been exposed to COVID-19. CDR3 protein: CASSAGSGDQPQHF. In DNA, the CDR3 is TGTGCCAGCAGCGCGGGATCGGGGGATCAGCCCCAGCATTTT. Filled out from reference TRBV5-8 and TRBJ1-5, the complete variable domain reads EAGVTQSPTHLIKTRGQQATLRCSPISGHTSVYWYQQALGLGLQFLLWYDEGEERNRGNFPPRFSGRQFPNYSSELNVNALELEDSALYLCASSAGSGDQPQHFGDGTRLSIL.